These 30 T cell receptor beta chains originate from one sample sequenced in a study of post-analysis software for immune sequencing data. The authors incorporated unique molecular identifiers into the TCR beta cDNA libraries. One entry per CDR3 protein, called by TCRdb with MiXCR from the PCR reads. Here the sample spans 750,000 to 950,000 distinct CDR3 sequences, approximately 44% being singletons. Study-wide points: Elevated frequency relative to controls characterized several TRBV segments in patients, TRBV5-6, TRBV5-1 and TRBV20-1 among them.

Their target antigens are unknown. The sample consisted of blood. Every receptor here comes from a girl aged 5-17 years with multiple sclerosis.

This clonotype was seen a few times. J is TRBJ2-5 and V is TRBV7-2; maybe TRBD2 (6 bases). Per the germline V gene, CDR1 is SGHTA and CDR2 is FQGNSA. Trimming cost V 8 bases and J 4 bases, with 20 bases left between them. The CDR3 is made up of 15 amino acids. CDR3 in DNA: TGTGCCAGCGGTCACCCGGGACTTTACGGAGAGACCCAGTACTTC. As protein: CASGHPGLYGETQYF.

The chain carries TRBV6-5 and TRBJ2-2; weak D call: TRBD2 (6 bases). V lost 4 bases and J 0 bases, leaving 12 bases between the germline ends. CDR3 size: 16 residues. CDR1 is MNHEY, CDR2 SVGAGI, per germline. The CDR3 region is CASSSPGGSNTGELFF. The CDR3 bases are TGTGCCAGCAGTTCCCCCGGGGGTTCGAACACCGGGGAGCTGTTTTTT.

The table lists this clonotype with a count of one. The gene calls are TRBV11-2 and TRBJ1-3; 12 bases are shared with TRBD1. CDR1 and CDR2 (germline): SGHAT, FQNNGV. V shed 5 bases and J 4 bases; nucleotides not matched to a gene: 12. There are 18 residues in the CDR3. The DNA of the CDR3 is TGTGCCAGCAGCGCACCCCGGGACAGGGGGCTCAAAGGAAACACCATATATTTT. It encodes CASSAPRDRGLKGNTIYF. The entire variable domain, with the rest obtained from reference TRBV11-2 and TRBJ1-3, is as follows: EAGVAQSPRYKIIEKRQSVAFWCNPISGHATLYWYQQILGQGPKLLIQFQNNGVVDDSQLPKDRFSAERLKGVDSTLKIQPAKLEDSAVYLCASSAPRDRGLKGNTIYFGEGSWLTVV.

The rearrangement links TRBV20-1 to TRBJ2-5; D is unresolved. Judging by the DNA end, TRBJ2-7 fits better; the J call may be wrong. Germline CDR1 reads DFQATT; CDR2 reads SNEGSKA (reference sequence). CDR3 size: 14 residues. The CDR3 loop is CSAEASNAAYEQYF. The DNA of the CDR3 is TGCAGTGCTGAAGCGAGTAATGCAGCCTACGAGCAGTACTTC.

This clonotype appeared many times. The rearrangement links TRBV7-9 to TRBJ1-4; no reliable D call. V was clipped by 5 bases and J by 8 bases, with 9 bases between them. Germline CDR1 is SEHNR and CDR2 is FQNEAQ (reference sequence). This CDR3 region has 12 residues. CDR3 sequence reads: CASSNMAEKLFF. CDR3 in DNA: TGTGCCAGCAGCAACATGGCCGAAAAACTGTTTTTT.

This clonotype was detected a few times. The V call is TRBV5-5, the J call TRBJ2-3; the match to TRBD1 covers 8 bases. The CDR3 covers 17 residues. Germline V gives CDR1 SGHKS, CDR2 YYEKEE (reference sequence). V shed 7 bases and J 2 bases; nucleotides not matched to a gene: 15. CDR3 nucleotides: TGTGCCAGCGGCCCGGGTTGGGGACAGGACCCCACAGATACGCAGTATTTT. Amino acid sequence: CASGPGWGQDPTDTQYF.

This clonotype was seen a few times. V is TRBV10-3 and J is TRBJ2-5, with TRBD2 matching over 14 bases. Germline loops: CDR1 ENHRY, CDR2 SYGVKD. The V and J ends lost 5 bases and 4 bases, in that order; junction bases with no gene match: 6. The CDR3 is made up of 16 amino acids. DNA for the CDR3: TGTGCCATCAGTCCCGGGACTAGCGGGAGAGGAGAGACCCAGTACTTC. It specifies CAISPGTSGRGETQYF.

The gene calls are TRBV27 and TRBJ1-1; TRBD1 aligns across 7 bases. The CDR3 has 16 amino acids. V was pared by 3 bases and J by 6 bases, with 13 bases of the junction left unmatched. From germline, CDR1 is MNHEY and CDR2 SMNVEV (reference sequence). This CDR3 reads CASSFRKGTDSPEAFF. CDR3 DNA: TGTGCCAGCAGTTTCCGTAAAGGGACAGACTCCCCTGAAGCTTTCTTT.

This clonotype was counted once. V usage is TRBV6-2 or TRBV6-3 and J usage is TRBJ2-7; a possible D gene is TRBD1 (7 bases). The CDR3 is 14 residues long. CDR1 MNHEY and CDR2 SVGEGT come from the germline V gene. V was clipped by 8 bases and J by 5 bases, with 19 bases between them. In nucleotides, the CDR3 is TGTGCCAGCCGCGGGGCAGGGGGAATCCACGAGCAGTACTTC. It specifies CASRGAGGIHEQYF.

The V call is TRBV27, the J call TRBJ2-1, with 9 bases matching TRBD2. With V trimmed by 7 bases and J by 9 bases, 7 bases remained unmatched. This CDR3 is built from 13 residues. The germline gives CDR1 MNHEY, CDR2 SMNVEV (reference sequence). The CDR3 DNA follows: TGTGCCAGCACCGGTAGCGGGGGACTTGAGCAGTTCTTC. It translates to CASTGSGGLEQFF.

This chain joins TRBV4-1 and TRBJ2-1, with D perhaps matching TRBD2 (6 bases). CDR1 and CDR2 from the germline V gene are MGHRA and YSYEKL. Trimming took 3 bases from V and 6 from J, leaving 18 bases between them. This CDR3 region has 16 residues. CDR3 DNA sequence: TGCGCCAGCAGCCAGCCCACTAGCCGGGGCGGCAATGAGCAGTTCTTC. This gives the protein CASSQPTSRGGNEQFF.

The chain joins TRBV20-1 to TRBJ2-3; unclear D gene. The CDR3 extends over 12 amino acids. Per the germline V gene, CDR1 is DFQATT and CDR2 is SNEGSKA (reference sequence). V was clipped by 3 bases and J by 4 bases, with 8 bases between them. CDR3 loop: CSASPTADTQYF. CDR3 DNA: TGCAGTGCTAGTCCGACGGCAGATACGCAGTATTTT.

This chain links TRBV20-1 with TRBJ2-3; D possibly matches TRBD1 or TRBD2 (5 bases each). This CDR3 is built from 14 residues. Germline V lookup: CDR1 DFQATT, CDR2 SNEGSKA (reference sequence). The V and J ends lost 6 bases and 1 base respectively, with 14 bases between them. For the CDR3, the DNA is TGCAGTGCCACAACTAGGGACGGCACAGATACGCAGTATTTT. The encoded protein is CSATTRDGTDTQYF.

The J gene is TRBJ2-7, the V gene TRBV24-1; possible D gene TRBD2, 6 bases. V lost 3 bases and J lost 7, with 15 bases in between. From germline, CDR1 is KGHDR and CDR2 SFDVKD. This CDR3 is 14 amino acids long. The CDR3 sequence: CATSDRLANNEQYF. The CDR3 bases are TGTGCCACCAGTGATCGTCTAGCGAACAATGAGCAGTACTTC.

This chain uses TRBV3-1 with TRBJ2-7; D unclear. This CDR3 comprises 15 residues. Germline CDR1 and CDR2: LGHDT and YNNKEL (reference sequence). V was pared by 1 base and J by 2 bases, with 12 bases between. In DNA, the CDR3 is TGTGCCAGCAGCCAAGTGCGCTACCCGACCTACGAGCAGTACTTC. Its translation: CASSQVRYPTYEQYF.

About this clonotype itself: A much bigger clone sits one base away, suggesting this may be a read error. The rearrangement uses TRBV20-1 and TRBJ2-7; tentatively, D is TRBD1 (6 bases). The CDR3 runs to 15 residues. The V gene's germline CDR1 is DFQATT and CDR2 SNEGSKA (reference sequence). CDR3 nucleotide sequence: TGCAGTGCTAGAGATCTGGCAGGGGCGACCTACGAGCGGTACTTC. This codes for CSARDLAGATYERYF.

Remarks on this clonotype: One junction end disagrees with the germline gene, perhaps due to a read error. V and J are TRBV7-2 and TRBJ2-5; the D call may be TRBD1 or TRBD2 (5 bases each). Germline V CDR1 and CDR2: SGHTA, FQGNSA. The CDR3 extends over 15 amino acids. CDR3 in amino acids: CASSPTGPYQEAQYF. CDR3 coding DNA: TGTGCCAGCAGCCCTACGGGACCTTACCAAGAGGCCCAGTACTTC.

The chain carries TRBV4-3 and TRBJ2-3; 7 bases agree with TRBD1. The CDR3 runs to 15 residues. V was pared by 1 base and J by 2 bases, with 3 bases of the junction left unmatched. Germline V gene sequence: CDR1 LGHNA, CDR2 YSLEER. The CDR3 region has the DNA TGCGCCAGCAGCCAAGGGGACAGAACCACAGATACGCAGTATTTT. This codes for CASSQGDRTTDTQYF.

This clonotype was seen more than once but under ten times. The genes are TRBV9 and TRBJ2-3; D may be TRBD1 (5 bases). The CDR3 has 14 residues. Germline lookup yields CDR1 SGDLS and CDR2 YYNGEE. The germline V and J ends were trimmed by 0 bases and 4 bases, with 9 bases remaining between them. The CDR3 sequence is CASSVGRAADTQYF. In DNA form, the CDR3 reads TGTGCCAGCAGCGTAGGCAGGGCCGCAGATACGCAGTATTTT.

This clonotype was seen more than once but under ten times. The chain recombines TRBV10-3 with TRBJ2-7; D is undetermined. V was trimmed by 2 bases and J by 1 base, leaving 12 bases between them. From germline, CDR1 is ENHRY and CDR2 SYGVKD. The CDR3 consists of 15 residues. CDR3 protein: CAISENFAASYEQYF. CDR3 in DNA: TGTGCCATCAGTGAGAACTTTGCGGCTTCCTACGAGCAGTACTTC.

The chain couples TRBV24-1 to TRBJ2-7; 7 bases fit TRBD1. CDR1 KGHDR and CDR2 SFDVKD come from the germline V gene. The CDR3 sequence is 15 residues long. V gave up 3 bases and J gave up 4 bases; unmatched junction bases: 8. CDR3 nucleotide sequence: TGTGCCACCAGTGATCCCCGGGACAGTTTATACGAGCAGTACTTC. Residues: CATSDPRDSLYEQYF.

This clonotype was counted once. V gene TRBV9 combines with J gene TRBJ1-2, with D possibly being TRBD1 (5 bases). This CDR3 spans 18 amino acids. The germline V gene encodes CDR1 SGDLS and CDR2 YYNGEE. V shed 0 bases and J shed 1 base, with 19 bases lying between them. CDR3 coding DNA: TGTGCCAGCAGCGTAGGAGGGGCAGGGAGTATACTTAACTATGGCTACACCTTC. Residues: CASSVGGAGSILNYGYTF.

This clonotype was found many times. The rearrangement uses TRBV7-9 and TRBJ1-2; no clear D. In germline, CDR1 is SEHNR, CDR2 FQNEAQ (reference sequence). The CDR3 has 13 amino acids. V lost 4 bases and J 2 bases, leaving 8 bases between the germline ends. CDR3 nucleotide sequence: TGTGCCAGCAGCTCGACCGAGAACTATGGCTACACCTTC. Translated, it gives CASSSTENYGYTF.

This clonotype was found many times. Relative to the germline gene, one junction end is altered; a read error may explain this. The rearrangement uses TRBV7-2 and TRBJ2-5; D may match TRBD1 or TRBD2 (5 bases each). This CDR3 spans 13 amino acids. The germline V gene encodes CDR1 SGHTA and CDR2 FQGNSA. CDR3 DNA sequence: TGTGCCAGCAGTTTAGAGGGGTTGGAGACCCAGTACTTC. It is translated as CASSLEGLETQYF.

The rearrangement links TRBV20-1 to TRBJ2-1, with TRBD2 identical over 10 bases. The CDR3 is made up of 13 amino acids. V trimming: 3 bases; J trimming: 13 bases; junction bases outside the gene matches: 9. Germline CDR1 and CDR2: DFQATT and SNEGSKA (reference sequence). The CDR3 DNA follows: TGCAGTGCTAGGGTTCTAGCGGGAGATACTCAGTTCTTC. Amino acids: CSARVLAGDTQFF.

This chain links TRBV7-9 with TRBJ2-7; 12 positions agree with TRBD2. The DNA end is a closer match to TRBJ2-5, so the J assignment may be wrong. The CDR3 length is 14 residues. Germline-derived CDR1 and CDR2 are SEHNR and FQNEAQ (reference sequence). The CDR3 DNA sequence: TGTGCCAGCAGCACTAGCGGGGGGATGCAGACCCAGTACTTC. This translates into CASSTSGGMQTQYF.

CDR3 amino acids: CASSLWGTEAFF. DNA of the CDR3: TGTGCCAGCAGTTTGTGGGGCACTGAAGCTTTCTTT. The chain uses TRBV12-3 or TRBV12-4 and TRBJ1-1; D is ambiguous. The CDR3 contains 12 residues. V lost 3 bases, J lost 4 bases, and 6 bases lay in between.

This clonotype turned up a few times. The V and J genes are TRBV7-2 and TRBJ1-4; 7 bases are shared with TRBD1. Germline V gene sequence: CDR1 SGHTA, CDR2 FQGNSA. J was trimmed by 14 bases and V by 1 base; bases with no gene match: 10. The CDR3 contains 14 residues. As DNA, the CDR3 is TGTGCCAGCAGCTTAGTCCGGACAGGCGGCTCGCTGTTTTTT. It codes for CASSLVRTGGSLFF. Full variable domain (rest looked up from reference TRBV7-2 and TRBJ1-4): GAGVSQSPSNKVTEKGKDVELRCDPISGHTALYWYRQSLGQGLEFLIYFQGNSAPDKSGLPSDRFSAERTGGSVSTLTIQRTQQEDSAVYLCASSLVRTGGSLFFGSGTQLSVL.

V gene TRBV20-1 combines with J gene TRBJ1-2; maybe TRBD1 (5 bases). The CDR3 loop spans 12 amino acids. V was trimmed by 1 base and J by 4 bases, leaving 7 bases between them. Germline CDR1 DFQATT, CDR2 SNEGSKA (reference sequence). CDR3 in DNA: TGCAGTGCTAGAGGGACACGCTATGGCTACACCTTC. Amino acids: CSARGTRYGYTF.

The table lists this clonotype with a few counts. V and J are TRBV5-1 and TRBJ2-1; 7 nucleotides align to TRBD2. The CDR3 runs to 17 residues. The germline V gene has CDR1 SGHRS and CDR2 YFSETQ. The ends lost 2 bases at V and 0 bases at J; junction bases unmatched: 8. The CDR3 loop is CASSLMGRGSSYNEQFF. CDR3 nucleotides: TGCGCCAGCAGCTTAATGGGGCGGGGGAGCTCCTACAATGAGCAGTTCTTC.